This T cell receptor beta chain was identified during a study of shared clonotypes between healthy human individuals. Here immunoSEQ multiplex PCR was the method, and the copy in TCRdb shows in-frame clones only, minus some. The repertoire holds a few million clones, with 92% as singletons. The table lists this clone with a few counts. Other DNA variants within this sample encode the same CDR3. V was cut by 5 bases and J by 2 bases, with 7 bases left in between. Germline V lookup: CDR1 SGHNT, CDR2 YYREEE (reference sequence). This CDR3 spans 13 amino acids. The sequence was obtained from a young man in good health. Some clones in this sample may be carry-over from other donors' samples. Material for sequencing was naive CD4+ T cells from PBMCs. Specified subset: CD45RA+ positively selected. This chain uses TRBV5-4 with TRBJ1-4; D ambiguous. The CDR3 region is CASRGSTNEKLFF. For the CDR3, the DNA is TGTGCCAGCAGGGGTTCCACTAATGAAAAACTGTTTTTT.